The 28 T cell receptor beta chains below come from one sample, sequenced in a study of blood T cells in healthy people across ages. It was with a sample-barcoded 5' primer and a J-beta primer mix that a second PCR of roughly 7 to 12 cycles was run. TCRdb ran MiXCR on the 5' RACE reads and lists one entry per CDR3 protein. The sample shows around 1.5 million distinct CDR3 sequences, approximately 63% of them seen only once. The sample was blood. The receptors were gathered from a man between 18 and 35 years old in good health.

V and J are TRBV12-3 or TRBV12-4 and TRBJ2-7, with 9 bases matching TRBD1. The CDR3 sequence is 15 residues long. V lost 5 bases to trimming and J lost 6 bases; unmatched junction nucleotides: 11. CDR3 in DNA: TGTGCCAGCAGTGTGGGACAGGGTTCCGTAGGCGAGCAGTACTTC. Encoded protein: CASSVGQGSVGEQYF.

This clonotype was detected only a few times. The rearrangement joins TRBV27 to TRBJ2-4, with 8 bases fitting TRBD1. Looked up from germline, CDR1 is MNHEY and CDR2 is SMNVEV (reference sequence). Losses at the gene ends were 4 bases for V and 11 bases for J; bases not matched to a gene: 10. The CDR3 sequence is 14 residues long. The CDR3 DNA reads as TGTGCCAGCAGTTACGGGGGACAGGAAAGTCTTCAGTACTTC. Protein sequence: CASSYGGQESLQYF.

V is TRBV2 and J is TRBJ2-1; D is possibly TRBD2 (5 bases). This CDR3 is built from 16 residues. Per germline, CDR1 SNHLY and CDR2 FYNNEI. Trimming removed 3 bases from V and 0 bases from J, with 12 bases in between. CDR3 coding DNA: TGTGCCAGCAGTGAGGGAGCGGCTAGCTCCTACAATGAGCAGTTCTTC. Its protein product is CASSEGAASSYNEQFF.

V usage is TRBV7-9 and J usage is TRBJ2-5, with TRBD2 matching 8 bases. Trimming removed 7 bases from V and 3 bases from J; junction bases left unmatched: 7. The CDR3 length is 14 residues. CDR1 is SEHNR, CDR2 FQNEAQ, per germline (reference sequence). The CDR3 protein is CASTRGGLEETQYF. Written as DNA, the CDR3 is TGTGCCAGCACCCGGGGGGGCCTAGAAGAGACCCAGTACTTC.

The chain uses TRBV10-3 and TRBJ2-4, with a tentative D call TRBD2 (5 bases). Per germline, CDR1 ENHRY and CDR2 SYGVKD. The V and J ends lost 6 bases and 7 bases respectively, with 16 bases between them. CDR3 length equals 14 residues. CDR3 sequence: CAIREDSSLNIQYF. In DNA form, the CDR3 reads TGTGCCATCAGGGAGGATAGTAGTTTGAACATTCAGTACTTC.

V gene TRBV12-5 combines with J gene TRBJ2-2; 9 bases fit TRBD1. Per germline, CDR1 LGHNT and CDR2 FRNRAP. The trim removed 2 bases at V and 6 bases at J, leaving 7 bases unmatched. This CDR3 has 16 amino acids. The DNA of the CDR3 is TGTGCTAGTGGTTTGATCCTCGGACAGGGGTCCGGGGAGCTGTTTTTT. Residues: CASGLILGQGSGELFF.

This chain uses TRBV4-1 with TRBJ2-1, with 8 bases matching TRBD2. J lost 7 bases, V lost 3 bases, and 8 bases had no gene match. CDR1 and CDR2 (germline): MGHRA, YSYEKL. The CDR3 is 15 amino acids. Here the CDR3 DNA reads TGCGCCAGCAGCCAGCCGGGACTAGTGACAAATGAGCAGTTCTTC. Amino acids: CASSQPGLVTNEQFF.

This clonotype was counted only a few times. The chain employs TRBV10-3 and TRBJ2-4; 8 nucleotides agree with TRBD2. The end of the DNA is better explained by TRBJ2-7, so the J call may be wrong. CDR3 length: 12 amino acids. Germline V lookup: CDR1 ENHRY, CDR2 SYGVKD. The CDR3: CAIDGGGLEQYF. Written as DNA, the CDR3 is TGTGCCATCGACGGCGGGGGGCTCGAGCAGTACTTC.

The rearrangement uses TRBV10-2 and TRBJ2-3; possibly TRBD2 for D (5 bases). V lost 3 bases, J lost 6 bases, and 13 bases lay in between. The CDR3 spans 14 residues. The germline V gene encodes CDR1 WSHSY and CDR2 SAAADI. CDR3 bases: TGCGCCAGCAGTGAAGGAGGCAAAAGGGATACGCAGTATTTT. The encoded protein is CASSEGGKRDTQYF.

The table lists this clonotype with a count of one. The chain carries TRBV4-3 and TRBJ2-2, with D unclear. The CDR3 has 12 residues. Germline CDR1 is LGHNA and CDR2 is YSLEER. V lost 0 bases to trimming and J lost 8 bases, with 4 bases between them. CDR3 in DNA: TGCGCCAGCAGCCAAGAGATGGGGGAGCTGTTTTTT. This sequence encodes CASSQEMGELFF.

DNA of the CDR3: TGCAGCGTTGCAGATAATTACAATGAGCAGTTCTTC. It encodes CSVADNYNEQFF. V is TRBV29-1 and J is TRBJ2-1, with D unclear. V was trimmed by 4 bases and J by 4 bases, leaving 8 bases between them. CDR3 length: 12 amino acids. Germline values: CDR1 SQVTM, CDR2 ANQGSEA.

V gene TRBV20-1 combines with J gene TRBJ2-3; weak D call: TRBD1 (6 bases). The CDR3 runs to 14 residues. Trimming stripped 6 bases from V and 2 bases from J, with 15 bases between. CDR1 DFQATT and CDR2 SNEGSKA come from the germline V gene (reference sequence). CDR3 protein: CSASRDKFTDTQYF. The CDR3 DNA is TGCAGTGCCAGCAGGGACAAGTTCACAGATACGCAGTATTTT.

V gene TRBV7-9 combines with J gene TRBJ2-4, with 9 bases lining up with TRBD1. TRBJ2-7 explains the end of the DNA better; the J call may be wrong. Germline V gene sequence: CDR1 SEHNR, CDR2 FQNEAQ (reference sequence). This CDR3 comprises 15 residues. CDR3 region: CASSFLGQGTYEQYF. As DNA, the CDR3 is TGTGCCAGCAGCTTCCTCGGACAGGGGACCTACGAGCAGTACTTC.

This clonotype was recorded a few times. CDR3 bases: TGCAGCACCCGACAGTCCACAGATACGCAGTATTTT. This translates into CSTRQSTDTQYF. The V and J genes are TRBV29-1 and TRBJ2-3; D may be TRBD1 (5 bases). Germline V gene sequence: CDR1 SQVTM, CDR2 ANQGSEA. The length of the CDR3 is 12 residues. V lost 8 bases, J lost 2 bases, and 11 bases lay in between.

The table lists this clonotype with a few counts. This chain joins TRBV27 and TRBJ1-3; D is undetermined. The CDR3 contains 16 residues. Germline V gives CDR1 MNHEY, CDR2 SMNVEV (reference sequence). The ends were cut back, 8 bases at V and 0 bases at J, with 17 bases in the middle. In DNA, the CDR3 is TGTGCCAGCTCCCCTGGGCGGGGTTACTCTGGAAACACCATATATTTT. The encoded protein is CASSPGRGYSGNTIYF.

This clonotype was picked up a small number of times. J is TRBJ2-7 and V is TRBV30; D is unclear. Trimming removed 0 bases from V and 0 bases from J, with 12 bases in between. CDR1 is GTSNPN, CDR2 SVGIG, per germline (reference sequence). The CDR3 loop spans 15 amino acids. The DNA of the CDR3 is TGTGCCTGGAGTGTAGATCTGAGGCACTCCTACGAGCAGTACTTC. The encoded protein is CAWSVDLRHSYEQYF.

This clonotype was picked up a small number of times. The chain couples TRBV12-3 or TRBV12-4 to TRBJ2-3; D is perhaps TRBD1 (5 bases). Between the trimmed V and J ends, which lost 2 bases and 1 base, there was a span of 10 bases. CDR3 length: 15 residues. The CDR3 protein is CASSLNQGGTDTQYF. CDR3 coding DNA: TGTGCCAGCAGTTTAAACCAGGGTGGCACAGATACGCAGTATTTT.

The chain uses TRBV4-2 and TRBJ2-1; no reliable D call. This CDR3 contains 16 residues. The V end lost 0 bases, the J end lost 3 bases, and 12 bases lay between the germline ends. In germline, CDR1 is LGHNA, CDR2 YNFKEQ. The CDR3 DNA sequence: TGTGCCAGCAGCCAAGACACTGGAAGCTTCTACAATGAGCAGTTCTTC. Translation gives CASSQDTGSFYNEQFF.

In its sample, this clonotype was seen once. CDR3 DNA sequence: TGTGCCAGCAGTTTAGGTCCTGGTTGGCTATCGGGCACAGATACGCAGTATTTT. Translated: CASSLGPGWLSGTDTQYF. The chain employs TRBV12-3 or TRBV12-4 and TRBJ2-3; D is uncertain. Trimming pared 1 base from V and 1 base from J, leaving 18 bases between. The CDR3 has 18 residues.

V gene TRBV18 combines with J gene TRBJ2-1; a possible D gene is TRBD2 (5 bases). Germline V lookup: CDR1 KGHSH, CDR2 LQKENI. The CDR3 is made up of 14 amino acids. V was cut by 8 bases and J by 5 bases, with 16 bases left in between. This CDR3 reads CASPVSGVNNEQFF. The CDR3 DNA reads as TGTGCCAGCCCGGTGTCCGGGGTTAACAATGAGCAGTTCTTC.

A few counts support this clonotype. The rearrangement links TRBV27 to TRBJ2-3; D remains ambiguous. This CDR3 comprises 11 residues. Germline assignment: CDR1 MNHEY and CDR2 SMNVEV (reference sequence). Deletions cut 8 bases from V and 3 bases from J, with 6 bases between. CDR3 sequence: CASGWTDTQYF. In nucleotides, the CDR3 is TGTGCCAGCGGTTGGACAGATACGCAGTATTTT.

The V and J genes are TRBV27 and TRBJ1-2; perhaps TRBD1 as D (6 bases). Germline CDR1 reads MNHEY; CDR2 reads SMNVEV (reference sequence). V lost 7 bases, J lost 5 bases, and 11 bases lay in between. CDR3 length: 12 amino acids. This chain's CDR3 is CASTTTGYGYTF. Here the CDR3 DNA reads TGTGCCAGCACAACGACAGGATATGGCTACACCTTC.

As regards this clonotype: An end of the junction differs from the germline gene, which may be a read error. The rearrangement uses TRBV12-3 or TRBV12-4 and TRBJ2-3, with D perhaps assigned TRBD1 or TRBD2 (5 bases each). The CDR3 is 13 residues long. In DNA, the CDR3 is TGTGCCAGCAGTTTAGGAGGGGCAGATGCGCAGTATTTT. Translation: CASSLGGADAQYF.

On this clonotype: The junction departs from germline at one end; a sequencing error may be responsible. The chain has TRBV5-1 and TRBJ2-7; perhaps TRBD1 as D (6 bases). CDR3 size: 14 residues. Germline CDR1 and CDR2: SGHRS and YFSETQ. CDR3 amino acids: CASSLTGTTYEQYF. The CDR3 nucleotides are TGTGCCAGCAGCTTAACCGGGACAACCTACGAGCAGTACTTC. Using reference TRBV5-1 and TRBJ2-7 for the parts outside the CDR3, the full variable domain is KAGVTQTPRYLIKTRGQQVTLSCSPISGHRSVSWYQQTPGQGLQFLFEYFSETQRNKGNFPGRFSGRQFSNSRSEMNVSTLELGDSALYLCASSLTGTTYEQYFGPGTRLTVT.

This chain connects TRBV6-1 to TRBJ2-7, with no clear D. The V and J ends lost 6 bases and 0 bases respectively, with 15 bases between them. The germline V gene has CDR1 MNHNS and CDR2 SASEGT. The CDR3 has 15 amino acids. The CDR3 is CASRPSAFSSYEQYF. DNA of the CDR3: TGTGCCAGCAGGCCGTCAGCGTTTAGCTCCTACGAGCAGTACTTC.

In this sample, this clonotype turned up a few times. This chain connects TRBV29-1 to TRBJ2-5, with 10 bases that match TRBD1. The assigned J gene may be wrong: the sequence end matches TRBJ2-7 better. The CDR3 contains 16 residues. Germline assignment: CDR1 SQVTM and CDR2 ANQGSEA. The CDR3 region is CSVARLTGGVGYEQYF. The CDR3 bases are TGCAGCGTGGCCCGCCTGACAGGGGGCGTAGGATACGAGCAGTACTTC.

This clonotype showed up just a few times. V and J are TRBV25-1 and TRBJ1-6; 8 bases match TRBD1. This CDR3 comprises 15 residues. Germline CDR1 MGHDK, CDR2 SYGVNS. V shed 2 bases, J shed 9 bases, and the junction held 6 bases outside the gene matches. The CDR3 sequence: CASSEEDREISPLHF. Here the CDR3 DNA reads TGTGCCAGCAGTGAAGAGGACAGGGAGATTTCACCCCTCCACTTT.

This clonotype has just a few counts. This chain joins TRBV12-5 and TRBJ2-5; perhaps TRBD1 as D (6 bases). The length of the CDR3 is 13 residues. The germline V gene has CDR1 LGHNT and CDR2 FRNRAP. The germline V and J ends were trimmed by 6 bases and 2 bases, with 10 bases remaining between them. The CDR3 loop is CASGGALQETQYF. The CDR3 DNA is TGTGCTAGTGGGGGGGCCCTTCAAGAGACCCAGTACTTC.